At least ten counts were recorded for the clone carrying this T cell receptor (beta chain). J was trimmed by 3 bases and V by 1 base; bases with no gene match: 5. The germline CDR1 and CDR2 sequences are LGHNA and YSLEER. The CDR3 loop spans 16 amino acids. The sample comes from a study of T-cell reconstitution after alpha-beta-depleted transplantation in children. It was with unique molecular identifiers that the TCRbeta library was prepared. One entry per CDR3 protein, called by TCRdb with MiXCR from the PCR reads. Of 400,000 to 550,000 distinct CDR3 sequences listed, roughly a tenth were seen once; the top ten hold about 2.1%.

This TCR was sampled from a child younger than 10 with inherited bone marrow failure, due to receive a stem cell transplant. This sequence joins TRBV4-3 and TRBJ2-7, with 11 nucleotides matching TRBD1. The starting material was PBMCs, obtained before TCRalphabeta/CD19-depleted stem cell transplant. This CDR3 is CASSQVRTGGDYEQYF. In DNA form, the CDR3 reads TGCGCCAGCAGCCAAGTCCGGACAGGGGGCGACTACGAGCAGTACTTC.